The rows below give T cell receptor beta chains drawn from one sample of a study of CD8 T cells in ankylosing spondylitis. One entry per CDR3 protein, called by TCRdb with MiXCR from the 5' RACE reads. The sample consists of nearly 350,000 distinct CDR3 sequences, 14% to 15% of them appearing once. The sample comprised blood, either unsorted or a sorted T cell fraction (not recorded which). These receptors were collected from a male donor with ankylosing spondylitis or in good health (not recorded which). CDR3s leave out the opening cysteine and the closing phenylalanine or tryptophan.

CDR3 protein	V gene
ASSHVPGQDKTQY	TRBV6-2/TRBV6-3
ASSPGGTLRGEQF	TRBV12-3/TRBV12-4
ASSSGQVGEQY	TRBV12-3/TRBV12-4
ASSGIAGGPNEQY	TRBV5-1
ASSDPGEIYEQY	TRBV10-1
SARRDRGLSPLH	TRBV20-1
ASSPDRTISSYEQY	TRBV27
ASRPGQGTTEAF	TRBV5-1
SVPGYSYEQY	TRBV20-1
ASRNGGRETQY	TRBV28
ASSLLASGSPEQF	TRBV7-8
ASRRTGRPETQY	TRBV27
ASKGQGNSPLH	TRBV21-1
ASSLEDFRQPLGNSPLH	TRBV11-2
ASSLEGLAGGRLY	TRBV5-5
ASSASPGQGNYGYT	TRBV6-1
ASSPSGVEETQY	TRBV12-3/TRBV12-4
ASRLWVSNQPQH	TRBV28
ASSHGDRERVIQY	TRBV7-9
ASRGTSGSVEQF	TRBV5-1
SAVAGSYTQY	TRBV20-1
ASSHPGTLNTEAF	TRBV14
ASSFGQGAYEQF	TRBV27
ATSESGQGAKSDTQY	TRBV24-1
ASSLESTRGQDYGYT	TRBV7-9
ASRSSGGGATGELF	TRBV12-3/TRBV12-4
ASSQKGAGGTEQY	TRBV6-1
SAAPGLAGGETPTKQY	TRBV20-1
AWTSGITDTQY	TRBV30
ASSQGGRVNEQF	TRBV3-1
ASSLTAGKVALQETQY	TRBV5-6
ATGADQPQH	TRBV15
ASSPPSDSYGYT	TRBV5-1
SVEFGRGTSTDTQY	TRBV29-1
ASSEGRETQY	TRBV6-1
ASSRDSRSTEAF	TRBV10-1
ASSLASLAADTQY	TRBV5-1